These T cell receptor beta chains were read from a single sample in a study of tumor and adjacent non-tumor tissue in lung cancer. TCRdb re-derived calls from the multiplex PCR reads in MiXCR, one entry per CDR3 protein. The table has roughly 200,000 distinct CDR3 sequences, roughly 70% seen once. Sequencing was done on a sample of lung tumor tissue. Receptors originate from a man in his 60s with non-small cell lung cancer. CDR3s include the opening cysteine and the closing phenylalanine or tryptophan. The order of the fields is V gene, J gene, D gene, CDR3 protein. A D gene is named only where the DNA matches it firmly.

v_gene: TRBV4-3; j_gene: TRBJ2-5; d_gene: -; CDR3aa: CASSHTPGETQYF
v_gene: TRBV20-1; j_gene: TRBJ2-1; d_gene: TRBD2; CDR3aa: CSARGLSGSSGNEQFF
v_gene: TRBV11-3; j_gene: TRBJ2-7; d_gene: -; CDR3aa: CASSIGMCSEQYF
v_gene: TRBV12-3/TRBV12-4; j_gene: TRBJ1-5; d_gene: -; CDR3aa: CASSLDRPFEWPQHF
v_gene: TRBV6-1; j_gene: TRBJ1-5; d_gene: -; CDR3aa: CASSPQPGGNRPQHF
v_gene: TRBV11-1; j_gene: TRBJ2-5; d_gene: -; CDR3aa: CASSLIGRVVGETQYF
v_gene: TRBV4-2; j_gene: TRBJ1-5; d_gene: -; CDR3aa: CASSLDGGNQPQHF
v_gene: TRBV6-2/TRBV6-3; j_gene: TRBJ1-2; d_gene: -; CDR3aa: CASSAAGTVNYGYTF
v_gene: TRBV6-1; j_gene: TRBJ2-7; d_gene: TRBD2; CDR3aa: CASRAGTSGAYEQYF
v_gene: TRBV6-5; j_gene: TRBJ2-7; d_gene: -; CDR3aa: CAGNGGVTRYEQYF
v_gene: TRBV12-3/TRBV12-4; j_gene: TRBJ2-3; d_gene: TRBD1; CDR3aa: CASSSRQGKDTQYF